Listed below are T cell receptor beta chains from one sample, sequenced in a study of CD8+ T cells in alopecia areata. Data came from immunoSEQ multiplex PCR; TCRdb stores just in-frame clones and leaves some out. The top ten hold around 18% of the sample, which has 90,000 or so clones, about 44% seen once. Specimen: CD8+ T cells sorted from blood, collected at week 24, from a patient treated with tofacitinib. These receptors originate from a human donor with alopecia areata. CDR3s include the opening cysteine and the closing phenylalanine or tryptophan. D genes are given only for firm matches. Part of the rows lack a size; the others show once, few, many or a class for expanded clones.

len: 13; abundance: NA; j_gene: TRBJ2-7; v_gene: TRBV27; d_gene: NA; CDR3nt: TGTGCCAGCAGTTTTAGTGGTTCGCGGGAGCAGTACTTC; CDR3aa: CASSFSGSREQYF
len: 17; abundance: NA; j_gene: TRBJ2-5; v_gene: TRBV19; d_gene: NA; CDR3nt: TGTGCCAGTATCACGACGAAACGCGGGGAGAAACAAGAGACCCAGTACTTC; CDR3aa: CASITTKRGEKQETQYF
len: 15; abundance: NA; j_gene: TRBJ2-5; v_gene: TRBV7-9; d_gene: NA; CDR3nt: TGTGCCAGCAGCTTAGGAGTGGGGACGCGAGAGACCCAGTACTTC; CDR3aa: CASSLGVGTRETQYF
len: 15; abundance: few; j_gene: TRBJ2-5; v_gene: TRBV6-5; d_gene: NA; CDR3nt: TGTGCCAGCAGTTACGTAAGGGGGACACAAGAGACCCAGTACTTC; CDR3aa: CASSYVRGTQETQYF
len: 16; abundance: NA; j_gene: TRBJ2-3; v_gene: TRBV7-6; d_gene: NA; CDR3nt: TGTGCCAGCAGCTTAGTTGTAGCGGAGCGCACAGATACGCAGTATTTT; CDR3aa: CASSLVVAERTDTQYF
len: 14; abundance: NA; j_gene: TRBJ1-1; v_gene: TRBV7-9; d_gene: NA; CDR3nt: TGTGCCAGCAGCTTAGTTGGGCAGGCAACTGAAGCTTTCTTT; CDR3aa: CASSLVGQATEAFF
len: 13; abundance: NA; j_gene: TRBJ2-7; v_gene: TRBV6-5; d_gene: TRBD2; CDR3nt: TGTGCCAGCAGCAGCGGGACTCCTCCCGAGCAGTACTTC; CDR3aa: CASSSGTPPEQYF
len: 13; abundance: few; j_gene: TRBJ1-1; v_gene: TRBV27; d_gene: NA; CDR3nt: TGTGCCAGCAGTTTGAGTTTTCGCCTTGAAGCTTTCTTT; CDR3aa: CASSLSFRLEAFF
len: 16; abundance: NA; j_gene: TRBJ2-6; v_gene: TRBV7-3; d_gene: NA; CDR3nt: TGTGCCAGCAGCTTAGACTGGGTCTCGGGGGCCAACGTCCTGACTTTC; CDR3aa: CASSLDWVSGANVLTF
len: 13; abundance: NA; j_gene: TRBJ2-7; v_gene: TRBV11-2; d_gene: NA; CDR3nt: TGTGCCAGCAGCCCCGGGCCCCCCTACGAGCAGTACTTC; CDR3aa: CASSPGPPYEQYF
len: 14; abundance: NA; j_gene: TRBJ1-2; v_gene: TRBV7-9; d_gene: TRBD1; CDR3nt: TGTGCCAGCAGCTCCCCGGACAGGGTAAATGGCTACACCTTC; CDR3aa: CASSSPDRVNGYTF
len: 14; abundance: NA; j_gene: TRBJ2-7; v_gene: TRBV9; d_gene: NA; CDR3nt: TGTGCCAGCAGCGTAGAGGGGACGGGTTACGAGCAGTACTTC; CDR3aa: CASSVEGTGYEQYF
len: 12; abundance: NA; j_gene: TRBJ2-7; v_gene: TRBV29-1; d_gene: NA; CDR3nt: TGCAGCGTTGAAGGGCCGTCCTACGAGCAGTACTTC; CDR3aa: CSVEGPSYEQYF
len: 12; abundance: NA; j_gene: TRBJ2-2; v_gene: TRBV27; d_gene: NA; CDR3nt: TGTGCCACCAGGCCAGGGGCCGGGGAGCTGTTTTTT; CDR3aa: CATRPGAGELFF
len: 13; abundance: few; j_gene: TRBJ2-5; v_gene: TRBV29-1; d_gene: TRBD1; CDR3nt: TGCAGCGCCTCGGACAGGGTGGGGGAGACCCAGTACTTC; CDR3aa: CSASDRVGETQYF
len: 15; abundance: few; j_gene: TRBJ1-1; v_gene: TRBV28; d_gene: TRBD1; CDR3nt: TGTGCCAGCAGTTTGAGCCAGGGGGGGAACACTGAAGCTTTCTTT; CDR3aa: CASSLSQGGNTEAFF
len: 14; abundance: NA; j_gene: TRBJ1-1; v_gene: TRBV14; d_gene: NA; CDR3nt: TGTGCCAGCAGCCAAATGGGCACAGCCAATGAAGCTTTCTTT; CDR3aa: CASSQMGTANEAFF